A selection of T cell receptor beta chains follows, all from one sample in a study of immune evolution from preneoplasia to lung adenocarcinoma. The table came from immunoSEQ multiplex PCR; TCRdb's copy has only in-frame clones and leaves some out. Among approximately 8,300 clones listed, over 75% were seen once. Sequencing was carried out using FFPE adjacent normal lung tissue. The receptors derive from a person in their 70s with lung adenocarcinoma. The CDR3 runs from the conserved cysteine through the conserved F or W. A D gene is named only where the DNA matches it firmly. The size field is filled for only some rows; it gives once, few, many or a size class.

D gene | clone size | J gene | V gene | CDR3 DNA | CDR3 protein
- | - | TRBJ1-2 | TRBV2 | TGTGCCAGCAAATCCCAGGGAAAGAACTATGGCTACACCTTC | CASKSQGKNYGYTF
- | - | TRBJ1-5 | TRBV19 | TGTGCCAGTAGTTCCCAATCAGACAATCAGCCCCAGCATTTT | CASSSQSDNQPQHF
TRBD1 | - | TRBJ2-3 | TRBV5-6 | TGTGCCAGCAGCTTGGATTCGGACAGGGGAGGACGTACGCAGTATTTT | CASSLDSDRGGRTQYF
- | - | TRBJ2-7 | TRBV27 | TGTGCCAGCAGTTTTGACCGTTCCTACGAGCAGTACTTC | CASSFDRSYEQYF
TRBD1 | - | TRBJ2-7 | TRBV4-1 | TGCGCCAGCAGCCAAGCCGGGACAGCCGCCTACGAGCAGTACTTC | CASSQAGTAAYEQYF
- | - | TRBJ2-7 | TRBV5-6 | TGTGCCAGCAGCTTGGTGGGGGTTTGGGAGCAGTACTTC | CASSLVGVWEQYF
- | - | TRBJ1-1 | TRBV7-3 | TGTGCCAGCAGCCCAGGGTTGAACACTGAAGCTTTCTTT | CASSPGLNTEAFF
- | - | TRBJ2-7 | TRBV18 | TGTGCCAGCTCACCAGGGTCACCCTACGAGCAGTACTTC | CASSPGSPYEQYF
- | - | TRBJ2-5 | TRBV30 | TGTGCCTGGAGTCTGAAAGAGACCCAGTACTTC | CAWSLKETQYF
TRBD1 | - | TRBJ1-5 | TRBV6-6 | TGTGCCAGCAGTTATTTAGGACAGGGGGCGGGTCAGCCCCAGCATTTT | CASSYLGQGAGQPQHF
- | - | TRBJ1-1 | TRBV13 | TGTGCCAGCAGCCTCCGTACTCTCCGGGGGAACACTGAAGCTTTCTTT | CASSLRTLRGNTEAFF
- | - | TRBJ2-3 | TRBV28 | TGTGCCAGCAGAGAGGCGGGCAAGGATACGCAGTATTTT | CASREAGKDTQYF
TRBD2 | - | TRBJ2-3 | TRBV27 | TGTGCCAGCAGGGGGACTAGCGGGAGCACAGATACGCAGTATTTT | CASRGTSGSTDTQYF
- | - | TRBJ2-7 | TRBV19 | TGTGCCAGTAGTCCAACAGGGAGCTACGAGCAGTACTTC | CASSPTGSYEQYF
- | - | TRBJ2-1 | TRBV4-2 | TGTGCCAGCAGCCAAGGGGGAGGACCCCCCGGGCCCTACAATGAGCAGTTCTTC | CASSQGGGPPGPYNEQFF
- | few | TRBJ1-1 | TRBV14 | TGTGCCAGCAGCCAATCCCCTCGGACTGAAGCTTTCTTT | CASSQSPRTEAFF
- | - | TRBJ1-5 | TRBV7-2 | TGTGCCAGCAGCTTGACAGTGAATCAGCCCCAGCATTTT | CASSLTVNQPQHF
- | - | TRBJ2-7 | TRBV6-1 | TGTGCCAGCAGTGAACGGGGATACGAGCAGTACTTC | CASSERGYEQYF
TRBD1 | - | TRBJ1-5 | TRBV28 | TGTGCCAGCAGTTTATCCGGGACAGGGTATACTCAGCCCCAGCATTTT | CASSLSGTGYTQPQHF
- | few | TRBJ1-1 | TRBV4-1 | TGCGCCAGCAGCCACCCCCACGGGGGCAACGCTGAAGCTTTCTTT | CASSHPHGGNAEAFF
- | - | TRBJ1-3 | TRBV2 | TGTGCCAGCAGTGGAGGGCCTGGAAACACCATATATTTT | CASSGGPGNTIYF
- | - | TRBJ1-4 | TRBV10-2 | TGCGCCAGCAGTGAGTCGGGGACGGTAAATGAAAAACTGTTTTTT | CASSESGTVNEKLFF
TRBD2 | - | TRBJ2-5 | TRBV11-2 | TGTGCCAGCAGCTTAGTGGCGGGGGTAGAGACCCAGTACTTC | CASSLVAGVETQYF